What follows are 13 T cell receptor beta chains derived from one specimen sequenced in a study of shared clonotypes between healthy human individuals. Method: immunoSEQ multiplex PCR; TCRdb's copy keeps in-frame clones and lacks some. This table holds around 1.6 million clones, about 98% found once. Sequencing was carried out using naive CD4+ T cells sorted from blood. Subset specified: CD45RA+ positively selected. The receptor source for this set is a man aged 30 to 39 in good health.

The V and J genes are TRBV11-2 and TRBJ2-1; D is perhaps TRBD2 (7 bases). Germline CDR1 SGHAT, CDR2 FQNNGV. The CDR3 runs to 15 residues. Trimming left V 5 bases short and J 0 bases short, with 11 bases between. In DNA form, the CDR3 reads TGTGCCAGCAGCCGGGGGGCAAGCTCCTACAATGAGCAGTTCTTC. Translating it yields CASSRGASSYNEQFF.

The V gene is TRBV6-6, the J gene TRBJ2-1; tentatively, D is TRBD1 or TRBD2 (6 bases each). Germline CDR1 and CDR2: MNHNY and SVGAGI (reference sequence). The CDR3 spans 16 residues. Trimming removed 1 base from V and 5 bases from J, with 15 bases in between. CDR3 residues: CASSYLPSGADNEQFF. Here the CDR3 DNA reads TGTGCCAGCAGTTACTTACCTTCGGGGGCCGACAATGAGCAGTTCTTC.

The chain has TRBV4-1 and TRBJ2-2, with 8 bases matching TRBD1. This CDR3 has 17 amino acids. Trimming at V came to 5 bases and at J to 0 bases, leaving 8 bases not matched to a gene. Germline V CDR1 and CDR2: MGHRA, YSYEKL. CDR3 residues: CASSDYWTGSNTGELFF. For the CDR3, the DNA is TGCGCCAGCAGCGATTATTGGACAGGGTCGAACACCGGGGAGCTGTTTTTT.

V is TRBV10-1 and J is TRBJ2-1; 7 nucleotides agree with TRBD2. This CDR3 is 14 amino acids long. CDR1 and CDR2 (germline): WNHNN, SYGVQD (reference sequence). V dropped 4 bases and J dropped 6; count of bases not matched to a gene: 6. DNA of the CDR3: TGCGCCAGCAGTGTTGGGGAGGGAGGCAATGAGCAGTTCTTC. Its protein product is CASSVGEGGNEQFF.

In this sample, this clone turned up once. This sample also contains other DNA sequences that code for the same CDR3. This chain connects TRBV5-4 to TRBJ1-1, with D unclear. The CDR3 is 14 residues long. The V end was cut by 0 bases, the J end by 0 bases, with 6 bases between. CDR1 is SGHNT, CDR2 YYREEE, per germline (reference sequence). The CDR3 is CASSLDRVNTEAFF. CDR3 nucleotides: TGTGCCAGCAGCTTGGATCGTGTGAACACTGAAGCTTTCTTT.

The chain employs TRBV7-9 and TRBJ1-2; TRBD1 matches 10 bases. The germline gives CDR1 SEHNR, CDR2 FQNEAQ (reference sequence). V shed 1 base and J 7 bases; nucleotides not matched to a gene: 9. The CDR3 runs 16 residues. DNA of the CDR3: TGTGCCAGCAGCTTAGGCTGGGACAGGGGTCACCCTGGCTACACCTTC. It translates to CASSLGWDRGHPGYTF.

This rearrangement joins TRBV9 to TRBJ1-1; D is perhaps TRBD1 (6 bases). The germline V gene has CDR1 SGDLS and CDR2 YYNGEE. CDR3 length: 15 residues. The V and J ends lost 4 bases and 7 bases respectively, with 20 bases between them. CDR3 in DNA: TGTGCCAGCAGCCCCCCCCGGGGGCAGACAATTGAAGCTTTCTTT. Translation: CASSPPRGQTIEAFF.

CDR3 DNA sequence: TGTGCCAGCAGTGAATTTCTAGCGGGTTCCTACAATGAGCAGTTCTTC. It specifies CASSEFLAGSYNEQFF. The chain employs TRBV25-1 and TRBJ2-1; 8 bases are a match to TRBD2. The CDR3 length is 16 residues. The germline CDR1 and CDR2 sequences are MGHDK and SYGVNS. The junction had 3 bases not matched to a gene; V was cut back by 1 base and J by 1 base.

The genes are TRBV7-6 and TRBJ2-7, with D perhaps TRBD2 (5 bases). The V gene lost 4 bases and the J gene lost 5 bases, with 15 bases spanning the gap. CDR1 and CDR2 (germline): SGHVS, FNYEAQ. The CDR3 length is 14 residues. The CDR3 nucleotides are TGTGCCAGCAGCTACATATTGGGAGAGAACGAGCAGTACTTC. Amino acids: CASSYILGENEQYF.

V is TRBV4-2 and J is TRBJ2-2, with no clear D. Trimming removed 2 bases at V and 5 bases at J, with 9 bases between. Germline values: CDR1 LGHNA, CDR2 YNFKEQ. The CDR3 consists of 14 residues. Here the CDR3 DNA reads TGTGCCAGCAGCCAACAAACTCGGACCGGGGAGCTGTTTTTT. Residues: CASSQQTRTGELFF.

As regards this clone: The same CDR3 also results from other DNA sequences found in this sample. The chain has TRBV7-2 and TRBJ1-1; D is perhaps TRBD1 (6 bases). The germline V gene encodes CDR1 SGHTA and CDR2 FQGNSA. V shed 1 base and J shed 4 bases, with 10 bases lying between them. The CDR3 length is 14 residues. CDR3: CASSLDGGGTEAFF. The CDR3 DNA is TGTGCCAGCAGCTTAGATGGGGGCGGCACTGAAGCTTTCTTT.

This clone was observed once. The chain combines TRBV28 with TRBJ1-5; D is possibly TRBD1 (6 bases). In germline, CDR1 is MDHEN, CDR2 SYDVKM. Trimming cost V 1 base and J 4 bases, with 11 bases left between them. The CDR3 has 15 amino acids. The CDR3 bases are TGTGCCAGCAGTTTATCGGAACAGGGAAATCAGCCCCAGCATTTT. Amino acids: CASSLSEQGNQPQHF.

This chain connects TRBV10-3 to TRBJ1-5; no clear D gene. The germline V and J ends were trimmed by 5 bases and 1 base, with 6 bases remaining between them. This CDR3 region has 13 residues. Germline CDR1 ENHRY, CDR2 SYGVKD. The CDR3: CAISTGSNQPQHF. In DNA form, the CDR3 reads TGTGCCATCAGTACCGGAAGCAATCAGCCCCAGCATTTT.